This T cell receptor (beta chain) was identified during a study of spatial heterogeneity in lung cancer. CDR1 is SSHAT, CDR2 FNYEAQ, per germline (reference sequence). J was trimmed by 2 bases and V by 6 bases; bases with no gene match: 7. This CDR3 spans 15 amino acids. TCRdb re-analysed the 5' RACE reads in MiXCR, keeping a single row per CDR3 protein. The sample yields over 85,000 distinct CDR3 sequences, roughly 21% seen once. As for time point: blood at routine non-recurrence follow-up after resection. This clonotype was seen more than once but under ten times. The V gene is TRBV7-7, the J gene TRBJ2-7; 10 positions agree with TRBD1. The sequence was obtained from a male donor with early-stage non-small cell lung cancer. Here the sequenced sample was PBMCs, taken at follow-up. CDR3 sequence reads: CASSHGQGDTYEQYF. As DNA, the CDR3 is TGTGCCAGCAGTCACGGACAGGGGGATACCTACGAGCAGTACTTC.